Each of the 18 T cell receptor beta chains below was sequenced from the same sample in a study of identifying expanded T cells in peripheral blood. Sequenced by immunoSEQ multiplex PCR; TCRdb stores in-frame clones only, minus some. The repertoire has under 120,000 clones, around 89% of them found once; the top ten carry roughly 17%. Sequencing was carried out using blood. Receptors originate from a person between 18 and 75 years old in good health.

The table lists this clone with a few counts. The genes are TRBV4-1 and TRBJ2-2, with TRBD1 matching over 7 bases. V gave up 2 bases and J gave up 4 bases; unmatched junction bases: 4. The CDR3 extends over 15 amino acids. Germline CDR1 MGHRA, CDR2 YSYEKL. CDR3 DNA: TGCGCCAGCAGCCAACCTGACAGGGTCACCGGGGAGCTGTTTTTT. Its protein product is CASSQPDRVTGELFF.

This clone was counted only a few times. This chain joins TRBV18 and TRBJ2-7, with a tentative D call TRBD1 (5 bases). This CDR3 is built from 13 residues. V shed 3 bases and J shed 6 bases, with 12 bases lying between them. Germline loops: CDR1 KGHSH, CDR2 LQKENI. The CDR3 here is CASSPPTVSEQYF. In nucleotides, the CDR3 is TGTGCCAGCTCACCGCCGACAGTATCCGAGCAGTACTTC. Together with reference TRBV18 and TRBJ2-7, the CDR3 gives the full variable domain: NAGVMQNPRHLVRRRGQEARLRCSPMKGHSHVYWYRQLPEEGLKFMVYLQKENIIDESGMPKERFSAEFPKEGPSILRIQQVVRGDSAAYFCASSPPTVSEQYFGPGTRLTVT.

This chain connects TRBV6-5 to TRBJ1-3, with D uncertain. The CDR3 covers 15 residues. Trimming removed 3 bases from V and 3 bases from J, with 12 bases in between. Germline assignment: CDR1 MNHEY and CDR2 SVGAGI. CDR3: CASSYSWVDGNTIYF. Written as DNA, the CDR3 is TGTGCCAGCAGTTATTCCTGGGTAGATGGAAACACCATATATTTT.

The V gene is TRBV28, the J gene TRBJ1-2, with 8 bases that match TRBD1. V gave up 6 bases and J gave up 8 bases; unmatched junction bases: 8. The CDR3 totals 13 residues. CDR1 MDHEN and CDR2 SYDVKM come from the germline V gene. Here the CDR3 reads CASSLGQASGYTF. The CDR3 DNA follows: TGTGCCAGCAGCCTGGGACAGGCGAGCGGCTACACCTTC.

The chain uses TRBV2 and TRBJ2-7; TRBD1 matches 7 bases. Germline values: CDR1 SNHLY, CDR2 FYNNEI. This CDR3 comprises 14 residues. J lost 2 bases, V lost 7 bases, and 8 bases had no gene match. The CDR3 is CASMQGVVAYEQYF. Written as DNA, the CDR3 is TGTGCCAGCATGCAGGGGGTGGTCGCCTACGAGCAGTACTTC.

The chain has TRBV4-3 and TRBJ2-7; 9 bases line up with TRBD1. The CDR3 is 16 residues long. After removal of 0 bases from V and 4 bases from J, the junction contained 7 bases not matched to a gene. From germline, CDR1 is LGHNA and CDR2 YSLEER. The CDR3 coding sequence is TGCGCCAGCAGCCAAGATGGGGGGACAGGGCTGTACGAGCAGTACTTC. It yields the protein CASSQDGGTGLYEQYF.

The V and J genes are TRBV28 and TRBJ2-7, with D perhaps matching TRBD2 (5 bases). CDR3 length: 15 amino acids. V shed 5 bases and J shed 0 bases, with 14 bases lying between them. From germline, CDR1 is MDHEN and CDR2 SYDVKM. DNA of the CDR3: TGTGCCAGCAGTCCCTCCCCGGGAATCTCCTACGAGCAGTACTTC. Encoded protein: CASSPSPGISYEQYF.

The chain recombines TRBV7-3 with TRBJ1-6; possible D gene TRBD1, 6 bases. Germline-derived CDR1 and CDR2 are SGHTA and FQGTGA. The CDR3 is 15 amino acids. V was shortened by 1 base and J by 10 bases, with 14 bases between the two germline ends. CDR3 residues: CASSLKAAGESPLHF. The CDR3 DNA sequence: TGTGCCAGCAGCTTAAAGGCGGCAGGGGAATCACCCCTCCACTTT.

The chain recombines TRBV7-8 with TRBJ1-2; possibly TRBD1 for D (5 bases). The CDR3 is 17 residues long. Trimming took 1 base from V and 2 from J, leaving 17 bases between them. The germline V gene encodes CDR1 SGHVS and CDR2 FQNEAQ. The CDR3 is CASSLVGPATDNYGYTF. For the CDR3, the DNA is TGTGCCAGCAGCTTAGTCGGTCCAGCGACAGACAACTATGGCTACACCTTC.

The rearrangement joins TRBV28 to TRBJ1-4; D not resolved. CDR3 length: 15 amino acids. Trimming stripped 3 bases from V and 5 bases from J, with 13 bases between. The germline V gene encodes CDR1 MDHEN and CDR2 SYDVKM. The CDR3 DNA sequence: TGTGCCAGCAGTTTGTCGGTCTCCCTCAATGAAAAACTGTTTTTT. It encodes CASSLSVSLNEKLFF.

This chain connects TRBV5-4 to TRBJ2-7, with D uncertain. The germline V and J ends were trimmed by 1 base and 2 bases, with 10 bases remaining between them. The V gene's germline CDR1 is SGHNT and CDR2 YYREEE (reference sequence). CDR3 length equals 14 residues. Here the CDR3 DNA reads TGTGCCAGCAGCTTGCTTGGCACCACCTACGAGCAGTACTTC. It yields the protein CASSLLGTTYEQYF.

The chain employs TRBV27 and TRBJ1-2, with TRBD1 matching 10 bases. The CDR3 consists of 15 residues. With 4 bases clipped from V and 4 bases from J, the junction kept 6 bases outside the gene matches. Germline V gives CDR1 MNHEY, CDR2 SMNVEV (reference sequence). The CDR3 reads CASSSDRGRIYGYTF. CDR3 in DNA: TGTGCCAGCAGTTCCGACAGGGGGCGCATCTATGGCTACACCTTC.

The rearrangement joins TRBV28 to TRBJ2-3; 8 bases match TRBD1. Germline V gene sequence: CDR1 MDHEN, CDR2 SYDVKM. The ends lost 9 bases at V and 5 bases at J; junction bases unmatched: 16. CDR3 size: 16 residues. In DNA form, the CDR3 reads TGTGCCAGTACGCTCCCGAGTACAGGGGGTAAAGATACGCAGTATTTT. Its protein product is CASTLPSTGGKDTQYF. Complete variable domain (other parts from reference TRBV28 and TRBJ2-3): DVKVTQSSRYLVKRTGEKVFLECVQDMDHENMFWYRQDPGLGLRLIYFSYDVKMKEKGDIPEGYSVSREKKERFSLILESASTNQTSMYLCASTLPSTGGKDTQYFGPGTRLTVL.

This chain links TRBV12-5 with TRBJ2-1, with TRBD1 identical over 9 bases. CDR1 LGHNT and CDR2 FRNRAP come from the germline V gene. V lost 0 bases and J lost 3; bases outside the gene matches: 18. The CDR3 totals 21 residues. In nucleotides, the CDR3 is TGTGCTAGTGGTTTGGTACTATTCGGGGGTGCCGGGACAGGGCACTACAATGAGCAGTTCTTC. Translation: CASGLVLFGGAGTGHYNEQFF. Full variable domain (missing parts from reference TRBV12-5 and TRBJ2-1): DARVTQTPRHKVTEMGQEVTMRCQPILGHNTVFWYRQTMMQGLELLAYFRNRAPLDDSGMPKDRFSAEMPDATLATLKIQPSEPRDSAVYFCASGLVLFGGAGTGHYNEQFFGPGTRLTVL.

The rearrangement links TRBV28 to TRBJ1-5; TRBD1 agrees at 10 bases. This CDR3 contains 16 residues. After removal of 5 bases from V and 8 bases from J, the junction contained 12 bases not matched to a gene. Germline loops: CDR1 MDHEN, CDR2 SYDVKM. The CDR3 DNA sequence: TGTGCCAGCAGTATCCGGGACAGGGGCAACCTGGAGCCCCAGCATTTT. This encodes CASSIRDRGNLEPQHF.

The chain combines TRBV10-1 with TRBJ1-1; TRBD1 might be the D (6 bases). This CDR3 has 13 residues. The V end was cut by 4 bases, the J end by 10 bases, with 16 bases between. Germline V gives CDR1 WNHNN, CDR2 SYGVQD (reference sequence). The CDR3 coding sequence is TGCGCCAGCAGTGCGTCCGCAGGGGCGAGAGCTTTCTTT. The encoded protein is CASSASAGARAFF.

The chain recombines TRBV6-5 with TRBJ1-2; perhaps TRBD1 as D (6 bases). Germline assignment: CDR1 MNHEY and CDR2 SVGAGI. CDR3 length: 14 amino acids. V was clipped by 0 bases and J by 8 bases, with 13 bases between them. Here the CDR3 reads CASSYSGGPGGYTF. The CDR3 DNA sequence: TGTGCCAGCAGTTACTCTGGGGGGCCGGGAGGCTACACCTTC.

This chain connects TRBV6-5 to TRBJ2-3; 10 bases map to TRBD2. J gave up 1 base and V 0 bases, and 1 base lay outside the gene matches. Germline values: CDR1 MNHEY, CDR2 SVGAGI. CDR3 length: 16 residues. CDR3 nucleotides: TGTGCCAGCAGTTACTCGCTAGCGGGGGGCACAGATACGCAGTATTTT. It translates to CASSYSLAGGTDTQYF.